This T cell receptor (beta chain) was retrieved from a study of blood T cell repertoires in COVID-19. Turning to the study itself: Both acute and convalescent COVID-19 samples were obtained from the United States, Italy and Spain. PBMCs, B-cell-depleted T cells, or T cells were the source of the cDNA or gDNA that made up the material.

The CDR3 spans 14 residues. Trimming stripped 2 bases from V and 7 bases from J, with 18 bases between. The germline V gene has CDR1 GTSNPN and CDR2 SVGIG (reference sequence). Sequencing was performed with immunoSEQ multiplex PCR; in TCRdb, only in-frame clones are kept and a portion is missing. The sample shows approximately 340,000 clones, approximately 88% of them seen only once. A few counts support this clone. The chain recombines TRBV30 with TRBJ2-7; D is possibly TRBD2 (6 bases). Source material: peripheral blood. The receptor's source is a man aged 25 to 40 with COVID-19, enrolled during active disease. CDR3 in DNA: TGTGCCTGGAGTATAGGGGAGGCTTGGGGGGAGCAGTACTTC. Protein product: CAWSIGEAWGEQYF.